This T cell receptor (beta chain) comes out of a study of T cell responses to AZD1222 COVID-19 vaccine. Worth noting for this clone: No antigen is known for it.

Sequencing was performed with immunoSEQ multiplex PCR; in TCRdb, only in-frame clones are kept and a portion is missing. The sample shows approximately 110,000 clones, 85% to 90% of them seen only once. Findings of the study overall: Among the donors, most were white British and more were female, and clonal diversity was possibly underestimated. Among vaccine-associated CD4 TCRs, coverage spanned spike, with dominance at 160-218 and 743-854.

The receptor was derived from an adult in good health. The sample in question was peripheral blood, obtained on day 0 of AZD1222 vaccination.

The DNA of the CDR3 is TGTGCCAGCAGCTTTCTACAGGGTGACACTGAAGCTTTCTTT. Its protein is CASSFLQGDTEAFF. This chain joins TRBV7-2 and TRBJ1-1; tentatively, D is TRBD1 (6 bases). This CDR3 contains 14 residues. Trimming shortened V by 3 bases and J by 3 bases, and 11 bases separated the two germline ends. Per germline, CDR1 SGHTA and CDR2 FQGNSA.